The rows below give T cell receptor beta chains drawn from one sample of a study of blood T cell repertoires in COVID-19. Using immunoSEQ multiplex PCR, the repertoire was profiled, and TCRdb retains in-frame clones only, with some absent. The sample yields fewer than 350,000 clones, approximately 91% seen once. The source material was PBMCs or T cells enriched from blood (not recorded which). These receptors were collected from a woman aged 40 to 49 with acute COVID-19. The CDR3 runs from the conserved cysteine through the conserved F or W. D genes are given only for firm matches. Size is stated for part of the rows, as once, few or many counts, or as a class when the clone is expanded.

abundance: -
d_gene: TRBD1
v_gene: TRBV5-1
j_gene: TRBJ2-7
CDR3aa: CASSLAPPVAGGSYEQYF
CDR3nt: TGCGCCAGCAGCTTGGCCCCCCCAGTGGCAGGGGGTTCCTACGAGCAGTACTTC

abundance: -
d_gene: -
v_gene: TRBV12-3/TRBV12-4
j_gene: TRBJ2-5
CDR3aa: CASSFRGQETQYF
CDR3nt: TGTGCCAGCAGTTTCAGGGGCCAAGAGACCCAGTACTTC

abundance: once
d_gene: -
v_gene: TRBV25-1
j_gene: TRBJ1-1
CDR3aa: CASTPWERELYAFF
CDR3nt: TGTGCCAGCACCCCCTGGGAGCGTGAATTGTATGCTTTCTTT

abundance: few
d_gene: TRBD1
v_gene: TRBV28
j_gene: TRBJ2-7
CDR3aa: CASSLRDRAEQYF
CDR3nt: TGTGCCAGCAGTTTAAGGGACAGGGCCGAGCAGTACTTC

abundance: -
d_gene: -
v_gene: TRBV5-5
j_gene: TRBJ1-6
CDR3aa: CASSLAVPGSPLHF
CDR3nt: TGTGCCAGCAGCTTGGCGGTTCCCGGTTCACCCCTCCACTTT

abundance: -
d_gene: TRBD1
v_gene: TRBV4-1
j_gene: TRBJ1-2
CDR3aa: CASSHPGQGSYGYTF
CDR3nt: TGCGCCAGCAGCCACCCGGGACAGGGAAGCTATGGCTACACCTTC

abundance: -
d_gene: TRBD1
v_gene: TRBV20-1
j_gene: TRBJ1-2
CDR3aa: CSASRSTGLGYTF
CDR3nt: TGCAGTGCTAGTCGGTCGACAGGGTTGGGCTACACCTTC

abundance: -
d_gene: -
v_gene: TRBV5-4
j_gene: TRBJ2-1
CDR3aa: CASSQRGSSYNEQFF
CDR3nt: TGTGCCAGCAGCCAGAGGGGGAGCTCCTACAATGAGCAGTTCTTC

abundance: -
d_gene: -
v_gene: TRBV7-2
j_gene: TRBJ1-1
CDR3aa: CASSSQMNTEAFF
CDR3nt: TGTGCCAGCAGCTCTCAGATGAACACTGAAGCTTTCTTT

abundance: -
d_gene: -
v_gene: TRBV9
j_gene: TRBJ2-7
CDR3aa: CASIPRAANEQYF
CDR3nt: TGTGCCAGCATCCCGCGGGCGGCCAACGAGCAGTACTTC

abundance: -
d_gene: TRBD1
v_gene: TRBV7-2
j_gene: TRBJ2-5
CDR3aa: CASSLGNRGQETQYF
CDR3nt: TGTGCCAGCAGCTTGGGGAACAGGGGACAAGAGACCCAGTACTTC

abundance: medium-sized
d_gene: -
v_gene: TRBV27
j_gene: TRBJ2-1
CDR3aa: CASSSTGGGRNEQFF
CDR3nt: TGTGCCAGCAGTTCAACAGGGGGGGGAAGGAATGAGCAGTTCTTC

abundance: -
d_gene: TRBD1
v_gene: TRBV7-6
j_gene: TRBJ2-2
CDR3aa: CASSSPQGASGELFF
CDR3nt: TGTGCCAGCAGCTCCCCGCAGGGGGCGAGCGGGGAGCTGTTTTTT

abundance: once
d_gene: TRBD1
v_gene: TRBV5-1
j_gene: TRBJ2-5
CDR3aa: CASSFSGGGTQYF
CDR3nt: TGCGCCAGCAGCTTTTCAGGGGGCGGGACCCAGTACTTC

abundance: -
d_gene: -
v_gene: TRBV14
j_gene: TRBJ2-7
CDR3aa: CASSRQGVFEQYF
CDR3nt: TGTGCCAGCAGCCGCCAGGGCGTCTTCGAGCAGTACTTC

abundance: once
d_gene: -
v_gene: TRBV2
j_gene: TRBJ2-1
CDR3aa: CATASGGLNNEQFF
CDR3nt: TGTGCCACCGCGTCCGGGGGGCTTAACAATGAGCAGTTCTTC

abundance: -
d_gene: -
v_gene: TRBV5-1
j_gene: TRBJ1-2
CDR3aa: CASAQVVGYGYTF
CDR3nt: TGCGCCAGCGCACAGGTGGTCGGCTATGGCTACACCTTC

abundance: -
d_gene: -
v_gene: TRBV24-1
j_gene: TRBJ1-1
CDR3aa: CATSGGPTGKNTEAFF
CDR3nt: TGTGCCACCAGTGGCGGTCCAACAGGGAAGAACACTGAAGCTTTCTTT

abundance: -
d_gene: TRBD2
v_gene: TRBV30
j_gene: TRBJ2-3
CDR3aa: CATTSGVTDTQYF
CDR3nt: TGTGCCACGACTAGCGGGGTCACAGATACGCAGTATTTT

abundance: few
d_gene: -
v_gene: TRBV28
j_gene: TRBJ2-6
CDR3aa: CASKDTSSGANVLTF
CDR3nt: TGTGCCAGCAAAGATACATCCTCTGGGGCCAACGTCCTGACTTTC

abundance: -
d_gene: TRBD1
v_gene: TRBV5-6
j_gene: TRBJ1-2
CDR3aa: CASSLAFRDRGSRGYTF
CDR3nt: TGTGCCAGCAGCTTGGCTTTTCGAGACAGGGGGTCTAGGGGCTACACCTTC

abundance: few
d_gene: TRBD1
v_gene: TRBV19
j_gene: TRBJ1-1
CDR3aa: CATDRGRNTEAFF
CDR3nt: TGTGCCACCGACAGGGGGCGGAACACTGAAGCTTTCTTT

abundance: -
d_gene: TRBD1
v_gene: TRBV5-1
j_gene: TRBJ2-5
CDR3aa: CASSLTKTGVQETQYF
CDR3nt: TGCGCCAGCAGCCTAACAAAGACAGGGGTCCAAGAGACCCAGTACTTC

abundance: once
d_gene: -
v_gene: TRBV5-1
j_gene: TRBJ1-2
CDR3aa: CASSSGGSYTF
CDR3nt: TGCGCCAGCAGCTCGGGGGGAAGTTACACCTTC

abundance: -
d_gene: -
v_gene: TRBV29-1
j_gene: TRBJ2-2
CDR3aa: CSVTDTNTGELFF
CDR3nt: TGCAGCGTGACGGACACTAACACCGGGGAGCTGTTTTTT

abundance: -
d_gene: -
v_gene: TRBV9
j_gene: TRBJ1-1
CDR3aa: CASSPDPGVLAEAFF
CDR3nt: TGTGCCAGCAGCCCGGACCCAGGGGTTCTCGCTGAAGCTTTCTTT

abundance: -
d_gene: TRBD1
v_gene: TRBV18
j_gene: TRBJ2-7
CDR3aa: CASSDRGLGEQYF
CDR3nt: TGTGCCAGCTCAGACAGGGGGCTGGGGGAGCAGTACTTC

abundance: -
d_gene: TRBD1
v_gene: TRBV4-1
j_gene: TRBJ1-6
CDR3aa: CASSDSGTGASPLHF
CDR3nt: TGCGCCAGCAGCGATTCCGGGACAGGGGCTTCACCCCTCCACTTT

abundance: -
d_gene: TRBD2
v_gene: TRBV6-4
j_gene: TRBJ2-1
CDR3aa: CASSERSSGRNEQFF
CDR3nt: TGTGCCAGCAGTGAAAGGTCTAGCGGGCGCAATGAGCAGTTCTTC

abundance: -
d_gene: -
v_gene: TRBV5-1
j_gene: TRBJ1-4
CDR3aa: CASSLNYGGGEKLFF
CDR3nt: TGCGCCAGCAGCTTGAATTACGGGGGAGGTGAAAAACTGTTTTTT

abundance: -
d_gene: -
v_gene: TRBV2
j_gene: TRBJ2-3
CDR3aa: CARSSQGIFGDTQYF
CDR3nt: TGTGCCAGATCTTCCCAGGGAATATTCGGAGATACGCAGTATTTT

abundance: -
d_gene: -
v_gene: TRBV5-4
j_gene: TRBJ2-5
CDR3aa: CASSYGYRETQYF
CDR3nt: TGTGCCAGCAGCTACGGGTATCGGGAGACCCAGTACTTC

abundance: -
d_gene: TRBD1
v_gene: TRBV5-5
j_gene: TRBJ1-4
CDR3aa: CASSLDFGTGLEKLFF
CDR3nt: TGTGCCAGCAGCTTGGATTTTGGGACAGGGTTAGAAAAACTGTTTTTT

abundance: once
d_gene: -
v_gene: TRBV7-2
j_gene: TRBJ2-7
CDR3aa: CASSLGQVSSYEQYF
CDR3nt: TGTGCCAGCAGCTTAGGGCAGGTGAGCTCCTACGAGCAGTACTTC

abundance: -
d_gene: TRBD1
v_gene: TRBV19
j_gene: TRBJ2-7
CDR3aa: CASSTRQGVEQYF
CDR3nt: TGTGCCAGTAGTACCCGACAGGGAGTCGAGCAGTACTTC

abundance: -
d_gene: TRBD2
v_gene: TRBV28
j_gene: TRBJ2-4
CDR3aa: CASSLGGNIQYF
CDR3nt: TGTGCCAGCAGTTTGGGAGGGAACATTCAGTACTTC

abundance: -
d_gene: TRBD2
v_gene: TRBV5-1
j_gene: TRBJ2-1
CDR3aa: CASSQRTSGLLSYNEQFF
CDR3nt: TGCGCCAGCAGCCAACGGACTAGCGGGTTACTCTCCTACAATGAGCAGTTCTTC

abundance: -
d_gene: TRBD2
v_gene: TRBV11-3
j_gene: TRBJ2-1
CDR3aa: CASSLAGGSYNEQFF
CDR3nt: TGTGCCAGCAGTTTAGCGGGAGGGTCCTACAATGAGCAGTTCTTC

abundance: -
d_gene: -
v_gene: TRBV19
j_gene: TRBJ1-5
CDR3aa: CASNPTGNQPQHF
CDR3nt: TGTGCCAGTAACCCGACGGGAAATCAGCCCCAGCATTTT

abundance: -
d_gene: -
v_gene: TRBV7-9
j_gene: TRBJ1-3
CDR3aa: CASSLASGSGRNTIYF
CDR3nt: TGTGCCAGCAGCTTAGCCTCAGGCTCTGGTAGAAACACCATATATTTT

abundance: -
d_gene: -
v_gene: TRBV7-9
j_gene: TRBJ2-2
CDR3aa: CASSLDGLPNTGELFF
CDR3nt: TGTGCCAGCAGCTTAGACGGGTTACCGAACACCGGGGAGCTGTTTTTT

abundance: -
d_gene: TRBD2
v_gene: TRBV28
j_gene: TRBJ2-2
CDR3aa: CASSNHLAGGPYTGELFF
CDR3nt: TGTGCCAGCAGCAACCATCTAGCGGGAGGCCCGTACACCGGGGAGCTGTTTTTT

abundance: -
d_gene: -
v_gene: TRBV19
j_gene: TRBJ2-1
CDR3aa: CASSMGPGRLGSNEQFF
CDR3nt: TGTGCCAGTAGTATGGGCCCGGGGAGACTAGGGTCGAATGAGCAGTTCTTC